This T cell receptor (beta chain) comes out of a study of OX40 agonist ivuxolimab in advanced cancers. Assay: immunoSEQ multiplex PCR; the TCRdb copy retains only in-frame clones and omits some. The repertoire holds 50,000 to 60,000 clones, with about 86% as singletons. Germline CDR1 is MGHRA and CDR2 is YSYEKL. Trimming removed 2 bases at V and 8 bases at J, with 10 bases between. The CDR3 covers 14 residues. This TCR was sampled from an adult with an advanced solid tumor such as melanoma, head and neck, liver or kidney cancer. V and J are TRBV4-1 and TRBJ1-6; no firm D call. The sample here was CD4+ or CD8+ T cells sorted from blood, taken in a trial of the OX40 agonist ivuxolimab. The CDR3: CASSQQRAYSPLHF. DNA for the CDR3: TGCGCCAGCAGCCAACAGCGGGCGTATTCACCCCTCCACTTT.